Listed here is a single T cell receptor beta chain. The antigen remains unidentified. The CDR3 is made up of 13 amino acids. Germline V CDR1 and CDR2: MDHEN, SYDVKM. V was pared by 3 bases and J by 4 bases, with 9 bases between. The PCR contained 60 Vbeta and 13 Jbeta primers. Clones were read by immunoSEQ multiplex PCR, and TCRdb kept only the in-frame ones, dropping some. Among about 180,000 clones listed, roughly three quarters were seen once. The data derive from a study of cytomegalovirus exposure and HLA in healthy donors. Whole-study results and caveats: Per a later analysis, roughly 17,000 TCR beta sequences showed association with HLA alleles at 0.05 false discovery rate. A few of the chains that were CMV-associated were confirmed in vitro to be specific for CMV antigens.

Healthy bone marrow donors made up the donor group. V usage is TRBV28 and J usage is TRBJ1-2; D gene ambiguous. Sequenced material: PBMCs. The sequence came from a male donor in good health and CMV-seronegative. Written as DNA, the CDR3 is TGTGCCAGCAGTTTGCAGCGGTCCTATGGCTACACCTTC. Residues: CASSLQRSYGYTF.